Below, 20 T cell receptor beta chains from the same sample are listed, as sequenced in a study of shared clonotypes between healthy human individuals. The table came from immunoSEQ multiplex PCR; TCRdb's copy has only in-frame clones and leaves some out. This table holds around 300,000 clones, around 87% found once. Sequencing was done on a sample of memory CD8+ T cells sorted from blood. Subset of the sample: CD45RO+ cells pooled with CCR7-negative TemRA cells. Receptors were obtained from a man younger than 35 in good health.

V and J are TRBV10-3 and TRBJ2-7, with 12 bases that match TRBD2. Germline CDR1 ENHRY, CDR2 SYGVKD. V shed 6 bases, J shed 2 bases, and the junction held 5 bases outside the gene matches. This CDR3 spans 15 amino acids. This CDR3 is CAISILAGGPYEQYF. The DNA of the CDR3 is TGTGCCATCAGCATACTAGCGGGGGGACCCTACGAGCAGTACTTC.

This clone appeared a few times. The chain recombines TRBV4-1 with TRBJ2-3; a weak D match, TRBD2 (6 bases). With 1 base removed from V and 0 bases from J, the gap between germline ends came to 11 bases. This CDR3 has 16 amino acids. From germline, CDR1 is MGHRA and CDR2 YSYEKL. The CDR3 reads CASSQAWDSSTDTQYF. CDR3 nucleotide sequence: TGCGCCAGCAGCCAAGCTTGGGACTCAAGCACAGATACGCAGTATTTT.

The CDR3 DNA is TGTGCCAGCAGTGAAGGGCATGGCTACACCTTC. It specifies CASSEGHGYTF. The chain employs TRBV25-1 and TRBJ1-2, with D unclear. The CDR3 is 11 amino acids. V dropped 2 bases and J dropped 6 bases, with 4 bases sitting between them. The germline gives CDR1 MGHDK, CDR2 SYGVNS.

The chain recombines TRBV2 with TRBJ2-7; TRBD1 or TRBD2 may be the D gene (5 bases each). The CDR3 contains 14 residues. V shed 7 bases and J shed 7 bases, with 20 bases lying between them. From germline, CDR1 is SNHLY and CDR2 FYNNEI. Here the CDR3 reads CASNPRGNGREQYF. Written as DNA, the CDR3 is TGTGCCAGCAACCCGAGGGGAAATGGGAGAGAGCAGTACTTC.

The chain uses TRBV25-1 and TRBJ2-1; D might be TRBD1 or TRBD2, each matching 8 bases. The CDR3 spans 16 residues. The germline gives CDR1 MGHDK, CDR2 SYGVNS. Trimming took 5 bases from V and 4 from J, leaving 18 bases between them. The CDR3 DNA sequence: TGTGCCAGCAGTAAAGGCGGGGGGACAGGATACAATGAGCAGTTCTTC. Translated: CASSKGGGTGYNEQFF.

The chain uses TRBV27 and TRBJ2-7, with a weak D call TRBD1 (5 bases). V lost 5 bases and J 3 bases, leaving 17 bases between the germline ends. The CDR3 has 15 amino acids. Germline CDR1 reads MNHEY; CDR2 reads SMNVEV (reference sequence). The CDR3 DNA is TGTGCCAGCAGTCCCCAGCTGGGGCAGAGCTACGAGCAGTACTTC. It yields the protein CASSPQLGQSYEQYF.

Concerning this clone itself: The same CDR3 arises from other DNA sequences in this sample as well. This chain links TRBV6-5 with TRBJ2-3, with a weak D call TRBD2 (6 bases). CDR1 is MNHEY and CDR2 is SVGAGI in the germline V gene. This CDR3 region has 13 residues. V was pared by 0 bases and J by 5 bases, with 6 bases between. CDR3 loop: CASSYSEGDTQYF. In DNA, the CDR3 is TGTGCCAGCAGTTACTCGGAGGGAGATACGCAGTATTTT.

The V gene is TRBV28, the J gene TRBJ2-1; TRBD1 agrees at 7 bases. The junction had 6 bases not matched to a gene; V was cut back by 1 base and J by 0 bases. CDR1 is MDHEN, CDR2 SYDVKM, per germline. This CDR3 has 17 residues. In nucleotides, the CDR3 is TGTGCCAGCAGTTTATATGGGACAGAAATCTCCTACAATGAGCAGTTCTTC. Protein: CASSLYGTEISYNEQFF.

This sequence joins TRBV7-2 and TRBJ2-7, with D maybe TRBD2 (5 bases). Germline V CDR1 and CDR2: SGHTA, FQGNSA. There are 13 residues in the CDR3. V gave up 3 bases and J gave up 3 bases, with 9 bases separating them. CDR3 DNA: TGTGCCAGCAGCTTCGGGAACTTCTACGAGCAGTACTTC. This codes for CASSFGNFYEQYF.

The rearrangement joins TRBV27 to TRBJ1-1; tentative D call: TRBD1 (5 bases). Germline CDR1 is MNHEY and CDR2 is SMNVEV (reference sequence). The CDR3 covers 16 residues. Trimming removed 3 bases at V and 5 bases at J, with 19 bases between. The CDR3 reads CASSFGAGLMGTEAFF. CDR3 DNA sequence: TGTGCCAGCAGTTTCGGGGCAGGACTTATGGGGACTGAAGCTTTCTTT.

This clone occurred once. The V gene is TRBV7-9, the J gene TRBJ2-7, with D tentatively TRBD1 (5 bases). Germline V gives CDR1 SEHNR, CDR2 FQNEAQ (reference sequence). The V gene lost 5 bases and the J gene lost 6 bases, with 14 bases spanning the gap. The CDR3 is 13 amino acids. The DNA for the CDR3 is TGTGCCAGCAGCACGTCCGGGCAGGGCGAGCAGTACTTC. Its protein is CASSTSGQGEQYF.

The count of this clone is one. This chain uses TRBV18 with TRBJ2-1; TRBD1 agrees at 9 bases. This CDR3 region has 18 residues. CDR1 and CDR2 from the germline V gene are KGHSH and LQKENI. V gave up 2 bases and J gave up 2 bases; unmatched junction bases: 10. This CDR3 is CASSPSNLGQGPYNEQFF. The CDR3, as DNA: TGTGCCAGCTCACCATCTAATCTGGGACAGGGTCCCTACAATGAGCAGTTCTTC.

The J gene is TRBJ1-4, the V gene TRBV27; D perhaps matches TRBD1 (6 bases). The CDR3 is made up of 17 amino acids. The germline V and J ends were trimmed by 0 bases and 6 bases, with 17 bases remaining between them. Germline CDR1 is MNHEY and CDR2 is SMNVEV (reference sequence). As DNA, the CDR3 is TGTGCCAGCAGTTTATCGCAGACAGGCCCGCTCCATGAAAAACTGTTTTTT. This sequence encodes CASSLSQTGPLHEKLFF.

This chain uses TRBV28 with TRBJ2-1; either TRBD1 or TRBD2 may supply D (5 bases each). There are 15 residues in the CDR3. Between the trimmed V and J ends, which lost 5 bases and 0 bases, there was a span of 11 bases. CDR1 MDHEN and CDR2 SYDVKM come from the germline V gene. The CDR3 DNA follows: TGTGCCAGCAGTCAGGGACCAAGCTCCTACAATGAGCAGTTCTTC. This encodes CASSQGPSSYNEQFF.

The V gene is TRBV19, the J gene TRBJ2-7; maybe TRBD2 (5 bases). The CDR3 has 12 amino acids. V was trimmed by 1 base and J by 6 bases, leaving 7 bases between them. Germline-derived CDR1 and CDR2 are LNHDA and SQIVND (reference sequence). CDR3 in amino acids: CASSIGGSEQYF. In nucleotides, the CDR3 is TGTGCCAGTAGTATAGGAGGGTCCGAGCAGTACTTC.

This clone has only one observation. The chain couples TRBV27 to TRBJ1-1; 7 bases line up with TRBD1. J gave up 7 bases and V 0 bases, and 11 bases lay outside the gene matches. The CDR3 spans 16 residues. From germline, CDR1 is MNHEY and CDR2 SMNVEV (reference sequence). The CDR3 is CASSLSRGTAVVEAFF. In DNA, the CDR3 is TGTGCCAGCAGTTTATCGCGAGGGACAGCCGTTGTTGAAGCTTTCTTT.

J is TRBJ1-6 and V is TRBV29-1, with 10 positions matching TRBD1. The V gene's germline CDR1 is SQVTM and CDR2 ANQGSEA. J was trimmed by 8 bases and V by 7 bases; bases with no gene match: 8. The CDR3 is made up of 14 amino acids. CDR3 sequence: CSARSGQGDSPLHF. The CDR3 DNA sequence: TGCAGCGCCCGTTCCGGACAGGGGGATTCACCCCTCCACTTT.

This rearrangement joins TRBV4-1 to TRBJ2-3; D gene unclear. This CDR3 comprises 14 residues. Germline V gene sequence: CDR1 MGHRA, CDR2 YSYEKL. Trimming removed 2 bases from V and 2 bases from J, with 8 bases in between. The chain's CDR3 is CASSQNYITDTQYF. In nucleotides, the CDR3 is TGCGCCAGCAGCCAAAACTACATCACAGATACGCAGTATTTT.

The chain links TRBV28 to TRBJ2-5; 9 bases agree with TRBD2. The germline V gene has CDR1 MDHEN and CDR2 SYDVKM. CDR3 size: 14 residues. The ends lost 1 base at V and 4 bases at J; junction bases unmatched: 1. CDR3 region: CASSLLLAGETQYF. For the CDR3, the DNA is TGTGCCAGCAGTTTATTACTAGCGGGAGAGACCCAGTACTTC. Complete variable domain (other parts from reference TRBV28 and TRBJ2-5): DVKVTQSSRYLVKRTGEKVFLECVQDMDHENMFWYRQDPGLGLRLIYFSYDVKMKEKGDIPEGYSVSREKKERFSLILESASTNQTSMYLCASSLLLAGETQYFGPGTRLLVL.

The V and J genes are TRBV10-3 and TRBJ1-1; 7 bases fit TRBD1. The length of the CDR3 is 14 residues. Germline V gene lookup returns CDR1 ENHRY and CDR2 SYGVKD. Unmatched junction bases numbered 11, after V lost 7 bases and J lost 6 bases. The CDR3 DNA sequence: TGTGCCATCAATTCTGGTCAGGGGGTGGCTGAAGCTTTCTTT. This encodes CAINSGQGVAEAFF.